Below, 21 T cell receptor beta chains from the same sample are listed, as sequenced in a study of T-cell reconstitution after alpha-beta-depleted transplantation in children (TCRdb year 2016). The method was PCR. TCRdb shows the sequencer as Illumina HiSeq 2500. TCR library preparation used molecular barcoding, with unique molecular identifiers applied to normalize quantification of the TCRbeta repertoire. TCRdb's own reprocessing of the public reads used fastp at Q25 and MiXCR and kept productive beta chains. One record per CDR3 amino acid sequence lists the most common genes and DNA. The sample has some 390,000 distinct CDR3 sequences on record, roughly 21% of them singletons. The top ten clonotypes cover 3.8% of the sample. Specimen: PBMCs from the stem cell graft donor, collected from the stem cell graft. These receptors all stem from a human donor who donated a stem cell graft to a child with acute myeloid leukemia.

This clonotype was seen only a few times. The genes are TRBV4-3 and TRBJ2-1, with D perhaps matching TRBD1 (5 bases). V was trimmed by 1 base and J by 6 bases, leaving 7 bases between them. Germline V gene lookup returns CDR1 LGHNA and CDR2 YSLEER. The CDR3 totals 13 residues. CDR3 sequence (DNA): TGCGCCAGCAGCCAAGGCAGGGCCAATGAGCAGTTCTTC. Its protein product is CASSQGRANEQFF.

The V and J genes are TRBV14 and TRBJ2-1, with 11 positions matching TRBD2. Germline CDR1 is SGHDN and CDR2 is FVKESK. The CDR3 totals 17 residues. V trimming: 0 bases; J trimming: 12 bases; junction bases outside the gene matches: 13. This CDR3 reads CASSQDLLGLAERTQFF. DNA of the CDR3: TGTGCCAGCAGCCAAGATTTATTGGGACTAGCGGAAAGGACGCAGTTCTTC. Variable domain in full (rest from reference TRBV14 and TRBJ2-1): EAGVTQFPSHSVIEKGQTVTLRCDPISGHDNLYWYRRVMGKEIKFLLHFVKESKQDESGMPNNRFLAERTGGTYSTLKVQPAELEDSGVYFCASSQDLLGLAERTQFFGPGTRLTVL.

V usage is TRBV25-1 and J usage is TRBJ1-5; TRBD1 might be the D (6 bases). Looked up from germline, CDR1 is MGHDK and CDR2 is SYGVNS. The CDR3 is 17 amino acids. Trimming stripped 5 bases from V and 2 bases from J, with 19 bases between. Here the CDR3 reads CASSQPQTGRGNQPQHF. The DNA for the CDR3 is TGTGCCAGCAGTCAACCGCAGACAGGACGGGGCAATCAGCCCCAGCATTTT.

The table lists this clonotype with many counts. J is TRBJ1-1 and V is TRBV6-6; no definite D call. V was pared by 8 bases and J by 6 bases, with 13 bases between. Germline CDR1 reads MNHNY; CDR2 reads SVGAGI (reference sequence). This CDR3 has 12 residues. The CDR3 DNA reads as TGTGCCAGCGGGAGGGTTGACTCTGAAGCTTTCTTT. Translation: CASGRVDSEAFF.

This clonotype has a count of ten or more. The junction shows a germline mismatch at one end, possibly a read error. V is TRBV15 and J is TRBJ2-7; D is possibly TRBD1 (6 bases). Germline CDR1 LNHNV, CDR2 YYDKDF (reference sequence). CDR3 length equals 16 residues. As DNA, the CDR3 is TGTGCCACAAGCAGGTCCCCCAGGGGTAGCTCCTATGAGCAGTACTTC. Translating gives CATSRSPRGSSYEQYF.

This clonotype has just a few counts. The chain recombines TRBV20-1 with TRBJ2-7; D unclear. V gave up 4 bases and J gave up 5 bases, with 12 bases separating them. Looked up from germline, CDR1 is DFQATT and CDR2 is SNEGSKA (reference sequence). The CDR3 runs 12 residues. The CDR3 region is CSAKGRFNEQYF. CDR3 DNA sequence: TGCAGTGCTAAAGGGCGCTTCAACGAGCAGTACTTC.

The V call is TRBV12-3 or TRBV12-4, the J call TRBJ2-7, with TRBD1 matching over 9 bases. V dropped 5 bases and J dropped 3; count of bases not matched to a gene: 8. CDR3 length: 15 amino acids. For the CDR3, the DNA is TGTGCCAGCAGTCGACCGGGACAGGGAAACTACGAGCAGTACTTC. This codes for CASSRPGQGNYEQYF.

The chain recombines TRBV12-3 or TRBV12-4 with TRBJ2-1, with D possibly being TRBD1 (6 bases). The V and J ends lost 3 bases and 8 bases respectively, with 23 bases between them. This CDR3 is 17 amino acids long. The CDR3: CASSLSRRQVTRHEQFF. DNA for the CDR3: TGTGCCAGCAGTTTGTCGCGCAGACAGGTAACTCGTCATGAGCAGTTCTTC.

This clonotype occurred a few times. The chain carries TRBV20-1 and TRBJ2-7; 10 bases are shared with TRBD1. The trim removed 1 base at V and 12 bases at J, leaving 9 bases unmatched. Per germline, CDR1 DFQATT and CDR2 SNEGSKA (reference sequence). The CDR3 covers 13 residues. Here the CDR3 reads CSARARPGQGPYF. The CDR3 coding sequence is TGCAGTGCTAGAGCTCGCCCGGGACAGGGGCCGTACTTC.

The V gene is TRBV28, the J gene TRBJ2-1; no clear D gene. The CDR3 contains 14 residues. Trimming cost V 7 bases and J 4 bases, with 14 bases left between them. Germline V gene lookup returns CDR1 MDHEN and CDR2 SYDVKM. CDR3 region: CASTPPGGYNEQFF. CDR3 nucleotides: TGTGCCAGCACCCCCCCCGGCGGATACAATGAGCAGTTCTTC.

This clonotype was detected only a few times. The J gene is TRBJ2-1, the V gene TRBV7-6, with 10 bases matching TRBD2. Unmatched junction bases numbered 7, after V lost 5 bases and J lost 6 bases. The CDR3 covers 15 residues. The germline V gene has CDR1 SGHVS and CDR2 FNYEAQ. The CDR3 protein is CASSRAGGPGNEQFF. The DNA of the CDR3 is TGTGCCAGCAGCCGAGCGGGAGGGCCGGGCAATGAGCAGTTCTTC.

The gene calls are TRBV7-2 and TRBJ2-7, with TRBD2 matching over 8 bases. The CDR3 runs 15 residues. CDR1 SGHTA and CDR2 FQGNSA come from the germline V gene. The V gene end was trimmed by 5 bases and the J gene end by 3 bases; junction bases not matched to a gene: 9. CDR3 sequence reads: CASSPGLADDYEQYF. CDR3 nucleotides: TGTGCCAGCAGCCCTGGACTAGCTGATGACTACGAGCAGTACTTC.

CDR3 region: CASSPRTGPDTQYF. In nucleotides, the CDR3 is TGTGCCAGCAGTCCCCGGACAGGGCCAGATACGCAGTATTTT. The chain employs TRBV12-3 or TRBV12-4 and TRBJ2-3, with 8 bases identical to TRBD1. The ends lost 5 bases at V and 4 bases at J; junction bases unmatched: 5. The CDR3 consists of 14 residues.

V usage is TRBV5-6 and J usage is TRBJ1-3; perhaps TRBD1 as D (6 bases). The CDR3 runs 15 residues. Germline assignment: CDR1 SGHDT and CDR2 YYEEEE. Trimming pared 4 bases from V and 4 bases from J, leaving 15 bases between. This CDR3 reads CASSLDRTVGNTIYF. The CDR3 DNA reads TGTGCCAGCAGCCTGGACCGGACAGTCGGAAACACCATATATTTT.

This chain uses TRBV5-1 with TRBJ1-6; D is unresolved. The CDR3 covers 14 residues. In germline, CDR1 is SGHRS, CDR2 YFSETQ. Trimming removed 3 bases from V and 6 bases from J, with 10 bases in between. CDR3 loop: CASSYERANSPLHF. The CDR3 DNA reads as TGCGCCAGCAGCTATGAGAGGGCTAATTCACCCCTCCACTTT.

The genes are TRBV20-1 and TRBJ2-1, with 9 bases lining up with TRBD2. Trimming cost V 0 bases and J 2 bases; bases outside gene matches: 11. Per the germline V gene, CDR1 is DFQATT and CDR2 is SNEGSKA (reference sequence). The length of the CDR3 is 18 residues. CDR3 sequence reads: CSARDLKGVAGAYNEQFF. CDR3 DNA sequence: TGCAGTGCTAGAGATCTGAAGGGGGTAGCGGGGGCCTACAATGAGCAGTTCTTC.

Concerning this clonotype itself: Given a much more abundant clone one base away, this may be a read error. The chain is built from TRBV7-9 and TRBJ2-7, with D unclear. Germline V gene sequence: CDR1 SEHNR, CDR2 FQNEAQ (reference sequence). The CDR3 spans 11 residues. Trimming removed 5 bases at V and 3 bases at J, with 5 bases between. The CDR3 DNA reads TGTGCCAGCAGCCCGAACTACGAGCAGTACTTC. Protein: CASSPNYEQYF.

This clonotype was recorded at least ten times. The chain employs TRBV7-3 and TRBJ2-1, with 9 bases aligning to TRBD2. The CDR3 length is 13 residues. From germline, CDR1 is SGHTA and CDR2 FQGTGA. With V trimmed by 5 bases and J by 9 bases, 5 bases remained unmatched. DNA of the CDR3: TGTGCCAGCAGCCCCGGGACTAGCAGTGAGCAGTTCTTC. Translating gives CASSPGTSSEQFF.

J is TRBJ2-1 and V is TRBV20-1; D remains ambiguous. Germline V gene lookup returns CDR1 DFQATT and CDR2 SNEGSKA (reference sequence). This CDR3 spans 12 amino acids. The CDR3 DNA reads as TGCAGGGGGATAGACAAGGACAATGAGCAGTTCTTC. This gives the protein CRGIDKDNEQFF.

The chain combines TRBV12-3 or TRBV12-4 with TRBJ2-1; 9 nucleotides agree with TRBD1. The V and J ends lost 6 bases and 9 bases, in that order; junction bases with no gene match: 6. The CDR3 covers 13 residues. Written as DNA, the CDR3 is TGTGCCAGCAGCCCTACAGGGGGCAGTGAGCAGTTCTTC. Translating it yields CASSPTGGSEQFF.

This clonotype was found a few times. The rearrangement joins TRBV4-2 to TRBJ1-5; maybe TRBD1 (5 bases). V lost 3 bases, J lost 6 bases, and 15 bases lay in between. The CDR3 sequence is 15 residues long. Germline assignment: CDR1 LGHNA and CDR2 YNFKEQ. CDR3 loop: CASSHAGTPSQPQHF. CDR3 bases: TGTGCCAGCAGCCACGCCGGGACCCCCAGTCAGCCCCAGCATTTT.